The 5 T cell receptor beta chains listed next were all sequenced from one sample in a study of graft-versus-host responses after intestinal transplantation. No antigen is known for these receptors. Clones were read by immunoSEQ multiplex PCR, and TCRdb kept only the in-frame ones, dropping some. This sample carries over 80,000 clones, roughly 89% of them seen once, and the ten largest clones take about 0.18%. Sequenced here: unstimulated CD4+ T cells sorted from spleen or lymph node cells, sampled before transplant. The receptor source for this set is a human donor who was the organ donor for an intestinal transplant.

The V call is TRBV4-3, the J call TRBJ2-1, with D possibly being TRBD2 (6 bases). The V gene lost 1 base and the J gene lost 9 bases, with 13 bases spanning the gap. Germline loops: CDR1 LGHNA, CDR2 YSLEER. The CDR3 consists of 14 residues. The CDR3 DNA reads TGCGCCAGCAGCCAAGGGAGGGGCCAGGGTGAGCAGTTCTTC. Translating gives CASSQGRGQGEQFF.

This clone has a handful of counts. The V call is TRBV5-5, the J call TRBJ2-7; a weak D match, TRBD1 (6 bases). From germline, CDR1 is SGHKS and CDR2 YYEKEE (reference sequence). The CDR3 extends over 13 amino acids. V gave up 2 bases and J gave up 2 bases, with 8 bases separating them. CDR3 protein: CASSFAGAYEQYF. CDR3 in DNA: TGTGCCAGCAGCTTTGCAGGGGCCTACGAGCAGTACTTC.

The chain joins TRBV5-1 to TRBJ2-7; D not resolved. The ends were cut back, 4 bases at V and 2 bases at J, with 13 bases in the middle. Germline assignment: CDR1 SGHRS and CDR2 YFSETQ. This CDR3 is built from 14 residues. The DNA of the CDR3 is TGCGCCAGCAGCCTATCGGGTCTCCCCTACGAGCAGTACTTC. Protein product: CASSLSGLPYEQYF.

The V call is TRBV7-9, the J call TRBJ2-4; D may be TRBD1 (6 bases). CDR1 is SEHNR, CDR2 FQNEAQ, per germline (reference sequence). This CDR3 has 15 amino acids. With 5 bases removed from V and 1 base from J, the gap between germline ends came to 12 bases. The CDR3 region has the DNA TGTGCCAGCAGCCAGAGACAGGCGGCCAAAAACATTCAGTACTTC. Protein sequence: CASSQRQAAKNIQYF. The whole variable domain, remainder taken from reference TRBV7-9 and TRBJ2-4, is DTGVSQNPRHKITKRGQNVTFRCDPISEHNRLYWYRQTLGQGPEFLTYFQNEAQLEKSRLLSDRFSAERPKGSFSTLEIQRTEQGDSAMYLCASSQRQAAKNIQYFGAGTRLSVL.

This chain connects TRBV6-1 to TRBJ2-7; 9 bases are shared with TRBD1. CDR3 length: 13 residues. The trim removed 7 bases at V and 2 bases at J, leaving 3 bases unmatched. CDR1 is MNHNS and CDR2 is SASEGT in the germline V gene. The CDR3: CASTGQGPYEQYF. CDR3 DNA sequence: TGTGCCAGCACGGGACAGGGACCCTACGAGCAGTACTTC.